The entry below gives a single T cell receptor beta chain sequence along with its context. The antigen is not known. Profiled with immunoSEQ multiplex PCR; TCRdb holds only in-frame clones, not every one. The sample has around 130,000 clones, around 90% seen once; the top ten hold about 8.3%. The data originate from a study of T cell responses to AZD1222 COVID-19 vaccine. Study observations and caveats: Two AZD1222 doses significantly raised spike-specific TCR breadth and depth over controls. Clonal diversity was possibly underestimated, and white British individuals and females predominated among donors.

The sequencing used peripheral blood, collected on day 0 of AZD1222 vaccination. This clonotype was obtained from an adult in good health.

CDR3 region: CSVELGRDTIYF. DNA of the CDR3: TGCAGCGTTGAATTAGGACGGGACACCATATATTTT. The J gene is TRBJ1-3, the V gene TRBV29-1; no reliable D call. The CDR3 length is 12 residues. Between the trimmed V and J ends, which lost 2 bases and 8 bases, there was a span of 10 bases. In germline, CDR1 is SQVTM, CDR2 ANQGSEA.